A single sample gave rise to the 26 T cell receptor beta chains below, sequenced in a study of T cells after posttransplantation cyclophosphamide. Profiling relied on immunoSEQ multiplex PCR, and the TCRdb table lists in-frame clones only, not all of them. The table lists tens of thousands of clones, no singletons, with 2.5% to 3.5% in the top ten. Sequenced input: PBMCs. The receptors stem from an older woman in good health, CMV-negative, and a related stem cell transplant donor.

This clone was detected many times. The chain employs TRBV5-4 and TRBJ1-1; D gene unclear. Trimming removed 4 bases from V and 0 bases from J, with 10 bases in between. Germline CDR1 reads SGHNT; CDR2 reads YYREEE (reference sequence). The CDR3 sequence is 14 residues long. The DNA for the CDR3 is TGTGCCAGCAGCCACGTGACAATGAACACTGAAGCTTTCTTT. Amino acids: CASSHVTMNTEAFF.

This clone was seen many times. The genes are TRBV4-3 and TRBJ1-4; weak D call: TRBD1 (5 bases). This CDR3 comprises 15 residues. The germline CDR1 and CDR2 sequences are LGHNA and YSLEER. Trimming cost V 0 bases and J 11 bases, with 16 bases left between them. CDR3 nucleotide sequence: TGCGCCAGCAGCCAAGAAAGAGCGCCGGAGGGGAAACTGTTTTTT. Amino acids: CASSQERAPEGKLFF.

This clone was detected many times. V and J are TRBV11-2 and TRBJ2-5; TRBD2 is a possible D gene (6 bases). The CDR3 sequence is 16 residues long. From germline, CDR1 is SGHAT and CDR2 FQNNGV. Trimming took 5 bases from V and 5 from J, leaving 21 bases between them. The DNA for the CDR3 is TGTGCCAGCAGCCCCCGGGGGTTCCGCTTAGGGGAGACCCAGTACTTC. Its translation: CASSPRGFRLGETQYF.

There are a few counts of this clone. J is TRBJ2-2 and V is TRBV9; either TRBD1 or TRBD2 may supply D (5 bases each). The length of the CDR3 is 17 residues. Germline CDR1 SGDLS, CDR2 YYNGEE. Trimming pared 0 bases from V and 6 bases from J, leaving 18 bases between. CDR3 sequence reads: CASSVEGRGIRSGELFF. The CDR3 DNA reads as TGTGCCAGCAGCGTAGAGGGGCGAGGGATTAGATCCGGGGAGCTGTTTTTT. The full variable domain, with the rest looked up from reference TRBV9 and TRBJ2-2, is DSGVTQTPKHLITATGQRVTLRCSPRSGDLSVYWYQQSLDQGLQFLIQYYNGEERAKGNILERFSAQQFPDLHSELNLSSLELGDSALYFCASSVEGRGIRSGELFFGEGSRLTVL.

This clone was found a few times. V and J are TRBV9 and TRBJ2-5, with D maybe TRBD2 (5 bases). CDR1 is SGDLS, CDR2 YYNGEE, per germline. The CDR3 is made up of 14 amino acids. Trimming pared 0 bases from V and 2 bases from J, leaving 8 bases between. CDR3 protein: CASSVGPGQETQYF. CDR3 DNA: TGTGCCAGCAGCGTAGGCCCGGGGCAAGAGACCCAGTACTTC.

In this sample, this clone turned up many times. V usage is TRBV20-1 and J usage is TRBJ2-1; D unresolved. This CDR3 spans 11 amino acids. V was shortened by 6 bases and J by 5 bases, with 8 bases between the two germline ends. Looked up from germline, CDR1 is DFQATT and CDR2 is SNEGSKA (reference sequence). CDR3 coding DNA: TGCAGTGCCGACACCCACAATGAGCAGTTCTTC. It is translated as CSADTHNEQFF.

The chain has TRBV12-3 or TRBV12-4 and TRBJ1-1; perhaps TRBD1 as D (6 bases). CDR3 length equals 15 residues. V was pared by 3 bases and J by 2 bases, with 13 bases between. The CDR3, as DNA: TGTGCCAGCAGTTTCTTGACAGGACGAAACACTGAAGCTTTCTTT. As protein: CASSFLTGRNTEAFF.

The chain combines TRBV28 with TRBJ2-1; 11 bases are shared with TRBD2. This CDR3 region has 16 residues. CDR1 and CDR2 from the germline V gene are MDHEN and SYDVKM. With 1 base clipped from V and 5 bases from J, the junction kept 4 bases outside the gene matches. The CDR3 DNA reads as TGTGCCAGCAGTTTATTAACTAGCGGGAGTGACAATGAGCAGTTCTTC. It specifies CASSLLTSGSDNEQFF.

This clone was observed many times. The chain is built from TRBV7-2 and TRBJ1-2; no clear D. The CDR3 extends over 12 amino acids. V dropped 1 base and J dropped 8 bases, with 8 bases sitting between them. Germline V lookup: CDR1 SGHTA, CDR2 FQGNSA. The CDR3 sequence is CASSLDRGGYTF. The CDR3 DNA sequence: TGTGCCAGCAGCTTAGATCGGGGAGGCTACACCTTC.

At least ten counts were recorded for this clone. The chain has TRBV19 and TRBJ2-7, with a possible D match to TRBD1 (5 bases). V gave up 2 bases and J gave up 2 bases, with 10 bases separating them. This CDR3 spans 14 amino acids. Germline CDR1 is LNHDA and CDR2 is SQIVND (reference sequence). The CDR3 here is CASSIQGGPYEQYF. The CDR3 DNA reads TGTGCCAGTAGTATACAGGGTGGGCCCTACGAGCAGTACTTC.

The chain recombines TRBV14 with TRBJ2-5; D is unclear. The CDR3 contains 15 residues. The V gene lost 9 bases and the J gene lost 0 bases, with 17 bases spanning the gap. CDR1 and CDR2 (germline): SGHDN, FVKESK. DNA for the CDR3: TGTGCCAGACCGGCGGTGTGTGCGTACCAAGAGACCCAGTACTTC. As protein: CARPAVCAYQETQYF. The complete variable domain, with remaining parts taken from reference TRBV14 and TRBJ2-5, reads EAGVTQFPSHSVIEKGQTVTLRCDPISGHDNLYWYRRVMGKEIKFLLHFVKESKQDESGMPNNRFLAERTGGTYSTLKVQPAELEDSGVYFCARPAVCAYQETQYFGPGTRLLVL.

There are a few counts of this clone. The gene calls are TRBV30 and TRBJ1-1, with D uncertain. CDR1 is GTSNPN and CDR2 is SVGIG in the germline V gene (reference sequence). Between the trimmed V and J ends, which lost 4 bases and 1 base, there was a span of 13 bases. The CDR3 extends over 14 amino acids. This CDR3 reads CAWTVKRGNTEAFF. In DNA, the CDR3 is TGTGCCTGGACCGTGAAACGGGGGAACACTGAAGCTTTCTTT.

The table lists this clone with many counts. The junction departs from the called germline gene at one end, perhaps through a read error. The chain joins TRBV6-5 to TRBJ2-1; possibly TRBD1 for D (5 bases). From germline, CDR1 is MNHEY and CDR2 SVGAGI. The length of the CDR3 is 13 residues. CDR3 loop: CASTTQGRNERFF. CDR3 bases: TGTGCCAGCACCACTCAGGGCAGAAATGAGCGGTTCTTC.

There are a few counts of this clone. V and J are TRBV6-6 and TRBJ2-3; 9 bases line up with TRBD2. Germline-derived CDR1 and CDR2 are MNHNY and SVGAGI (reference sequence). J was trimmed by 2 bases and V by 2 bases; bases with no gene match: 5. The CDR3 is 16 amino acids. The CDR3 reads CASSYIAGGITDTQYF. The CDR3 DNA follows: TGTGCCAGCAGTTACATCGCGGGGGGGATCACAGATACGCAGTATTTT.

Many counts were recorded for this clone. This rearrangement joins TRBV18 to TRBJ2-7; the D gene is possibly TRBD1 (5 bases). The CDR3 consists of 13 residues. Trimming removed 7 bases at V and 3 bases at J, with 13 bases between. Germline loops: CDR1 KGHSH, CDR2 LQKENI. The CDR3 sequence is CASFRSQDYEQYF. The CDR3 coding sequence is TGTGCCAGCTTCCGATCACAGGACTACGAGCAGTACTTC.

In its sample, this clone was seen many times. The J gene is TRBJ2-5, the V gene TRBV14; 9 nucleotides align to TRBD1. V shed 1 base, J shed 5 bases, and the junction held 17 bases outside the gene matches. CDR3 size: 19 residues. In germline, CDR1 is SGHDN, CDR2 FVKESK. The CDR3: CASSQAGTGNLAARETQYF. The CDR3 nucleotides read TGTGCCAGCAGCCAAGCTGGGACAGGGAACCTAGCGGCCCGGGAGACCCAGTACTTC.

This clone was seen repeatedly, ten times or more. This chain connects TRBV29-1 to TRBJ1-4; D is unresolved. V lost 6 bases to trimming and J lost 8 bases, with 10 bases between them. This CDR3 has 11 residues. Per the germline V gene, CDR1 is SQVTM and CDR2 is ANQGSEA. DNA of the CDR3: TGCAGCGTAAGGGTTGGCGAAAAACTGTTTTTT. Amino acid sequence: CSVRVGEKLFF.

In this sample, this clone turned up many times. The chain couples TRBV10-2 to TRBJ1-2; D remains unclear. V was cut by 4 bases and J by 5 bases, with 11 bases left in between. Germline assignment: CDR1 WSHSY and CDR2 SAAADI. The CDR3 loop spans 13 amino acids. The CDR3 region is CASSGGRVYGYTF. The CDR3 coding sequence is TGCGCCAGCAGTGGAGGAAGGGTTTATGGCTACACCTTC.

This clone was recorded many times. The J gene is TRBJ2-7, the V gene TRBV16; 9 bases fit TRBD1. With V trimmed by 2 bases and J by 4 bases, 15 bases remained unmatched. This CDR3 region has 18 residues. Germline V gene lookup returns CDR1 KGHSY and CDR2 FQNENV. The DNA of the CDR3 is TGTGCCAGCAGCCAAAATCCCGGTGACGGGACAGGGATTTACGAGCAGTACTTC. Translating it yields CASSQNPGDGTGIYEQYF.

V and J are TRBV28 and TRBJ1-2, with 7 bases aligning to TRBD1. With 4 bases clipped from V and 7 bases from J, the junction kept 6 bases outside the gene matches. Germline V lookup: CDR1 MDHEN, CDR2 SYDVKM. This CDR3 is built from 13 residues. In nucleotides, the CDR3 is TGTGCCAGCAGTTATACAGGGGAGGGTGGCTACACCTTC. This translates into CASSYTGEGGYTF.

This clone turned up a few times. The chain is built from TRBV29-1 and TRBJ2-5; D gene uncertain. Germline CDR1 and CDR2: SQVTM and ANQGSEA. The CDR3 consists of 13 residues. V shed 5 bases and J shed 1 base, with 11 bases lying between them. CDR3 DNA: TGCAGCGTTTTACGGGTAACCCAAGAGACCCAGTACTTC. This codes for CSVLRVTQETQYF. Based on the CDR3 plus reference TRBV29-1 and TRBJ2-5, the full variable domain is SAVISQKPSRDICQRGTSLTIQCQVDSQVTMMFWYRQQPGQSLTLIATANQGSEATYESGFVIDKFPISRPNLTFSTLTVSNMSPEDSSIYLCSVLRVTQETQYFGPGTRLLVL.

The table lists this clone with many counts. The V gene is TRBV24-1, the J gene TRBJ1-5; a possible D gene is TRBD1 (6 bases). With 2 bases removed from V and 0 bases from J, the gap between germline ends came to 13 bases. The CDR3 has 17 residues. Germline V gene sequence: CDR1 KGHDR, CDR2 SFDVKD. This CDR3 reads CATSDSSRGHSNQPQHF. In nucleotides, the CDR3 is TGTGCCACCAGTGATTCATCCAGGGGTCATAGCAATCAGCCCCAGCATTTT.

In its sample, this clone was seen many times. The chain links TRBV9 to TRBJ1-1; D is perhaps TRBD1 (6 bases). The V gene's germline CDR1 is SGDLS and CDR2 YYNGEE. The ends were cut back, 5 bases at V and 3 bases at J, with 17 bases in the middle. The CDR3 covers 15 residues. Written as DNA, the CDR3 is TGTGCCAGCAGGGTTGGGGGCAGGTCCGACACTGAAGCTTTCTTT. It specifies CASRVGGRSDTEAFF.

This clone has a handful of counts. The chain has TRBV11-3 and TRBJ2-5; TRBD2 matches at 11 bases. The trim removed 4 bases at V and 5 bases at J, leaving 3 bases unmatched. CDR1 and CDR2 (germline): SGHNT, YENEEA. This CDR3 has 14 residues. In DNA, the CDR3 is TGTGCCAGCAGCTCTCGGACTAGCGGGGAGACCCAGTACTTC. Protein product: CASSSRTSGETQYF.

The sample holds many counts of this clone. This chain links TRBV12-3 or TRBV12-4 with TRBJ1-3; maybe TRBD1 (5 bases). The CDR3 is 15 residues long. V gave up 7 bases and J gave up 7 bases, with 20 bases separating them. This CDR3 is CASTLGGGASNTIYF. CDR3 in DNA: TGTGCCAGCACTCTCGGGGGTGGGGCGTCGAACACCATATATTTT.

In its sample, this clone was seen a few times. The V and J genes are TRBV6-5 and TRBJ1-6, with a weak D call TRBD1 (5 bases). This CDR3 region has 14 residues. The germline gives CDR1 MNHEY, CDR2 SVGAGI. Trimming cost V 6 bases and J 7 bases, with 13 bases left between them. CDR3 nucleotides: TGTGCCAGCAGAACAGGCTTTGGGAATTCACCCCTCCACTTT. Translation: CASRTGFGNSPLHF.